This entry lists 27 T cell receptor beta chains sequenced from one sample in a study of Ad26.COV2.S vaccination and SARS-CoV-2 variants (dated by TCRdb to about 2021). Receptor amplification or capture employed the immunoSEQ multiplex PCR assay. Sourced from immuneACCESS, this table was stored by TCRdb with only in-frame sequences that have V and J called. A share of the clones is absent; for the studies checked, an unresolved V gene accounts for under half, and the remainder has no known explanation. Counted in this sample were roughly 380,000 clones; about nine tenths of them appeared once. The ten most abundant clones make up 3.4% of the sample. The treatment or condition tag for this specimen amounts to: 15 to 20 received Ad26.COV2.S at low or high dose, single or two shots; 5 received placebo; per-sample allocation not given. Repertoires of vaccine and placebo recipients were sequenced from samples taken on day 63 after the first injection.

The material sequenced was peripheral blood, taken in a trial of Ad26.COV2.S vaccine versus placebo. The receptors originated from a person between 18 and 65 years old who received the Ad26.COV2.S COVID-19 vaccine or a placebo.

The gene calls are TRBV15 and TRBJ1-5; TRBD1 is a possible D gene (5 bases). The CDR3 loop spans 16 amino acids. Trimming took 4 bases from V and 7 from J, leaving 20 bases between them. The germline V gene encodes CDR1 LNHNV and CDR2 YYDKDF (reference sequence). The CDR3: CATSTSPRRVGQPQHF. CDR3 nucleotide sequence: TGTGCCACCAGCACATCCCCCCGCAGGGTTGGCCAGCCCCAGCATTTT. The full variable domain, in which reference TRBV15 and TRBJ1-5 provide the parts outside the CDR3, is DAMVIQNPRYQVTQFGKPVTLSCSQTLNHNVMYWYQQKSSQAPKLLFHYYDKDFNNEADTPDNFQSRRPNTSFCFLDIRSPGLGDTAMYLCATSTSPRRVGQPQHFGDGTRLSIL.

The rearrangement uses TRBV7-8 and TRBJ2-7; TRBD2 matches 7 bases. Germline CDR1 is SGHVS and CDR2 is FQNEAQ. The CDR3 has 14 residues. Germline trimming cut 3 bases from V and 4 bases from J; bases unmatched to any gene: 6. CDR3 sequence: CASSLRAGTYEQYF. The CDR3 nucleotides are TGTGCCAGCAGCTTGAGAGCGGGGACTTACGAGCAGTACTTC.

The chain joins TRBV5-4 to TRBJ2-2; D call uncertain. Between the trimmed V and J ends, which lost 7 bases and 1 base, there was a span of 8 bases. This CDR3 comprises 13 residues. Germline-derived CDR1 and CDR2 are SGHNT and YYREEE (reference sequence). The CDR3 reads CASLVGNTGELFF. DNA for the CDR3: TGTGCCAGCTTGGTCGGGAACACCGGGGAGCTGTTTTTT.

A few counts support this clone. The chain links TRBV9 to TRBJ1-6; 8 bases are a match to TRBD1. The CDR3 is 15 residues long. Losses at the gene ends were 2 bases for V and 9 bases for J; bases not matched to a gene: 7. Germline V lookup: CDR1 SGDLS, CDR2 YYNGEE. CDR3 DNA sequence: TGTGCCAGCAGCGTCCTAGACAGGGGTGGTTCACCCCTCCACTTT. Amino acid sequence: CASSVLDRGGSPLHF.

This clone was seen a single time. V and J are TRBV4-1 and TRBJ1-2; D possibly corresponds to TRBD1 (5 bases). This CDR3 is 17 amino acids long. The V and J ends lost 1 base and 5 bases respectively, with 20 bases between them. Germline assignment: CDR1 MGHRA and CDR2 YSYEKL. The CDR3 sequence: CASSQGIPRRGEYGYTF. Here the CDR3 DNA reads TGCGCCAGCAGCCAAGGGATCCCCCGTAGGGGTGAATATGGCTACACCTTC.

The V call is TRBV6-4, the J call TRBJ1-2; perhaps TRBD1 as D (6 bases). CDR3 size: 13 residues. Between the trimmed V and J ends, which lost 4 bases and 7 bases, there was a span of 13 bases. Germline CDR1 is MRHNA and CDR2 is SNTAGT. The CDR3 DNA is TGTGCCAGCAGTGCCGAACAGGGAGGTGGCTACACCTTC. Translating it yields CASSAEQGGGYTF.

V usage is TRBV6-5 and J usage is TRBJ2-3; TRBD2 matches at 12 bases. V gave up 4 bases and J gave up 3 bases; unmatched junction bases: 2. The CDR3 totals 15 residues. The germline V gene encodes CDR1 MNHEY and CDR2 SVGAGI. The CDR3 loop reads CASSSSGGATDTQYF. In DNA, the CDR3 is TGTGCCAGCAGTTCTAGCGGGGGGGCGACAGATACGCAGTATTTT.

CDR3 in DNA: TGCGCCAGCAGCCACGACACTGGACAGGGGACGTATGGCTACACCTTC. This sequence encodes CASSHDTGQGTYGYTF. The chain has TRBV4-1 and TRBJ1-2; 9 bases fit TRBD1. The CDR3 has 16 residues. J was trimmed by 5 bases and V by 3 bases; bases with no gene match: 10. Germline CDR1 is MGHRA and CDR2 is YSYEKL.

Here the CDR3 reads CASPPGEDSYEQYF. The CDR3 DNA reads TGCGCCAGCCCCCCGGGGGAGGACTCCTACGAGCAGTACTTC. The V gene is TRBV10-1, the J gene TRBJ2-7; a possible D gene is TRBD2 (6 bases). With 8 bases removed from V and 0 bases from J, the gap between germline ends came to 14 bases. Germline V gene data show CDR1 as WNHNN and CDR2 as SYGVQD (reference sequence). The CDR3 has 14 amino acids.

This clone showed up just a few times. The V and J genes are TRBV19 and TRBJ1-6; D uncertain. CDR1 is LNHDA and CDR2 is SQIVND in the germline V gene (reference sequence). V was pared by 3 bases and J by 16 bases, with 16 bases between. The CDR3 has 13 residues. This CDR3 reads CASSIGYSSGLHF. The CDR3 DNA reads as TGTGCCAGTAGTATCGGGTACTCCAGTGGGCTCCACTTT.

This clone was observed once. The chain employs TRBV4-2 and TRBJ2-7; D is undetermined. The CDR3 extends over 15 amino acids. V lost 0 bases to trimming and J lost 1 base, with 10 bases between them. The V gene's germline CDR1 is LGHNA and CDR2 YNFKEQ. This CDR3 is CASSQEGRMSYEQYF. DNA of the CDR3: TGTGCCAGCAGCCAAGAGGGCAGGATGTCCTACGAGCAGTACTTC.

The CDR3 is CASAPTLPSPQHF. In nucleotides, the CDR3 is TGTGCTAGTGCCCCGACACTCCCTTCGCCCCAGCATTTT. J is TRBJ1-5 and V is TRBV12-5; the D is unclear. Germline V lookup: CDR1 LGHNT, CDR2 FRNRAP. Trimming removed 7 bases at V and 9 bases at J, with 16 bases between. This CDR3 has 13 residues.

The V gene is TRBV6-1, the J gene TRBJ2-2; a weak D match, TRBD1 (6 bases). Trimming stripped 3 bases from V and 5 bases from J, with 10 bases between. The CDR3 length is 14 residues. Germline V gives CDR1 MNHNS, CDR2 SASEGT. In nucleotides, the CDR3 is TGTGCCAGCAGTGAGGGGGCAGGGACCGGGGAGCTGTTTTTT. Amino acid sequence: CASSEGAGTGELFF.

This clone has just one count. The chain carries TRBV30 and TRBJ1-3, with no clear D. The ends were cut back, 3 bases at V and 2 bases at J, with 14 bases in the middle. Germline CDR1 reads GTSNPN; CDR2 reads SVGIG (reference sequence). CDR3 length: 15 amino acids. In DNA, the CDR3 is TGTGCCTGGAGCCTCCCAGAGAGGGCTGGAAACACCATATATTTT. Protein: CAWSLPERAGNTIYF.

The CDR3 region has the DNA TGTGCCAGTAGTATAGGGGACGGCTCCTACGAGCAGTACTTC. It yields the protein CASSIGDGSYEQYF. This chain joins TRBV19 and TRBJ2-7; D could derive from TRBD1 or TRBD2 (5 bases each). Germline V lookup: CDR1 LNHDA, CDR2 SQIVND (reference sequence). V lost 1 base and J lost 0, with 7 bases in between. This CDR3 region has 14 residues.

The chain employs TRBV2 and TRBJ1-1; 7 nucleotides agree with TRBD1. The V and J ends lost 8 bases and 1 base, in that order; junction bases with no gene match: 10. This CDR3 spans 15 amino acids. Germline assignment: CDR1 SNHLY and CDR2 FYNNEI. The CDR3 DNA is TGTGCCAGCGGAGTCCCGGGACAGAGGAACACTGAAGCTTTCTTT. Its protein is CASGVPGQRNTEAFF.

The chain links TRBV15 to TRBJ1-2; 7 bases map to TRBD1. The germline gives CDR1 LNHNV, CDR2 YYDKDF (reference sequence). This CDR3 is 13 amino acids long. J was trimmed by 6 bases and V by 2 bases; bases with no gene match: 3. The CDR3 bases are TGTGCCACCAGCAGACAAACAGGGGATGGCTACACCTTC. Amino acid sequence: CATSRQTGDGYTF.

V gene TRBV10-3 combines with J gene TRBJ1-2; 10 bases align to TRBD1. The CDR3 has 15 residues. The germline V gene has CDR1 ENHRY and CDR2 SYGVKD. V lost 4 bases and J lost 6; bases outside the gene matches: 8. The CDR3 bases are TGTGCCATCAGTGTCTCGGGACAGGGGTTAGATGGCTACACCTTC. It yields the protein CAISVSGQGLDGYTF.

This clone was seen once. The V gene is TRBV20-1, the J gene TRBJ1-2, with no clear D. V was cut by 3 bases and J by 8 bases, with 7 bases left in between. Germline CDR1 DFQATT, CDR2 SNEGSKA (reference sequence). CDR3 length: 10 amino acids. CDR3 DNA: TGCAGTGCTAGGACGAACGGCTACACCTTC. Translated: CSARTNGYTF.

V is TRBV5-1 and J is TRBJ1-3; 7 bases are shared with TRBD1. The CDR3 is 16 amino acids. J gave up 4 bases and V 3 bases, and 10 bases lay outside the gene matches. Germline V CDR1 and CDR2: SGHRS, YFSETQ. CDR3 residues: CASSSGQEVNGNTIYF. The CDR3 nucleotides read TGCGCCAGCAGCTCCGGACAGGAGGTGAACGGAAACACCATATATTTT.

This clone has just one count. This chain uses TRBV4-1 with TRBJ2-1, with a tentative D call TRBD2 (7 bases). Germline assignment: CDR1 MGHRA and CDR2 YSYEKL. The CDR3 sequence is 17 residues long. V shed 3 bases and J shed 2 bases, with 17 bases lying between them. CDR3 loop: CASSHPWEGGPYNEQFF. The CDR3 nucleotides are TGCGCCAGCAGCCACCCCTGGGAGGGGGGCCCCTACAATGAGCAGTTCTTC.

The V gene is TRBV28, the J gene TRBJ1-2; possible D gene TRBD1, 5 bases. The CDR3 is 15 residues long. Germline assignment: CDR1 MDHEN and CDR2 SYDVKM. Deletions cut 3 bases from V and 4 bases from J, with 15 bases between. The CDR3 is CASSFYGGGSYGYTF. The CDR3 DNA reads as TGTGCCAGCAGTTTTTATGGGGGGGGGAGCTATGGCTACACCTTC.

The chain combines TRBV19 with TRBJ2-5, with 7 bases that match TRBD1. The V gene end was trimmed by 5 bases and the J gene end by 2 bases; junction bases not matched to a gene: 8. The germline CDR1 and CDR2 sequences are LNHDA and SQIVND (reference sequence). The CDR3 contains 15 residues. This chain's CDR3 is CASSGPGQRQETQYF. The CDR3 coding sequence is TGTGCCAGTAGTGGTCCGGGACAGAGACAAGAGACCCAGTACTTC. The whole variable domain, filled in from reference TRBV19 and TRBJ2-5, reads DGGITQSPKYLFRKEGQNVTLSCEQNLNHDAMYWYRQDPGQGLRLIYYSQIVNDFQKGDIAEGYSVSREKKESFPLTVTSAQKNPTAFYLCASSGPGQRQETQYFGPGTRLLVL.

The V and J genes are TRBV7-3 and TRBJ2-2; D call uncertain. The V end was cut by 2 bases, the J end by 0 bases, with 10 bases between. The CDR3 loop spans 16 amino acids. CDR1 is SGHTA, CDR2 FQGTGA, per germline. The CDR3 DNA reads TGTGCCAGCAGCTTAGCCGGCGGTCCGAACACCGGGGAGCTGTTTTTT. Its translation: CASSLAGGPNTGELFF.

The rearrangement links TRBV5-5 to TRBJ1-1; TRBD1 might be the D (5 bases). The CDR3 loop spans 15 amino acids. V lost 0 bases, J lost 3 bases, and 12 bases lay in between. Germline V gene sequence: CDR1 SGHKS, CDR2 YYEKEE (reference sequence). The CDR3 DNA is TGTGCCAGCAGCTTGGACGGACGGGGCCACACTGAAGCTTTCTTT. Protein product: CASSLDGRGHTEAFF.

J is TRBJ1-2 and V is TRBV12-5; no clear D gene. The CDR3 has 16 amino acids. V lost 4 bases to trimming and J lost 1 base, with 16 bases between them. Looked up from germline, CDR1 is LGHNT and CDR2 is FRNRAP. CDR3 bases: TGTGCTAGTGGTTACCCCTGGGAAGCGTTTAACTATGGCTACACCTTC. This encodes CASGYPWEAFNYGYTF. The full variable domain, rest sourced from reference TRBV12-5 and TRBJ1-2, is DARVTQTPRHKVTEMGQEVTMRCQPILGHNTVFWYRQTMMQGLELLAYFRNRAPLDDSGMPKDRFSAEMPDATLATLKIQPSEPRDSAVYFCASGYPWEAFNYGYTFGSGTRLTVV.

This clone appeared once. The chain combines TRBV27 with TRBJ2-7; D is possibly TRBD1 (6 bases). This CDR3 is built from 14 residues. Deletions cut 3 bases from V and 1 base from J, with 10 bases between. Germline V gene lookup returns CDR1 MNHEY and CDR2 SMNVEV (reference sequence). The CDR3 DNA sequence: TGTGCCAGCAGTTTTACCGGACAGTCCTACGAGCAGTACTTC. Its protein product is CASSFTGQSYEQYF.